The 18 T cell receptor beta chains reported below all come from one sample, sequenced in a study of regulatory T cells in long-lasting Graves disease. Relying on iRepertoire HTBI primers and Arm-PCR of CDR3 regions, the team built TCR beta libraries. TCRdb used MiXCR to reprocess the multiplex PCR reads, holding one entry per CDR3 protein. The sample consists of 350,000 to 550,000 distinct CDR3 sequences, over 15% of them appearing once. Time point in this sample: newly diagnosed GD, antithyroid drugs for less than 3 months. After RNA was extracted from PBMCs, the TCR library was made from it. The sample was also linked to a second study, of T cells in Graves' hyperthyroidism and ophthalmopathy.

The sequenced sample was peripheral blood mononuclear cells (PBMCs), obtained at new diagnosis, from a patient treated with antithyroid drugs. These receptors were collected from a woman between 18 and 30 years old with Graves disease.

A few counts support this clonotype. The genes are TRBV24-1 and TRBJ2-1; 12 nucleotides match TRBD2. CDR3 size: 17 residues. CDR1 and CDR2 (germline): KGHDR, SFDVKD. J gave up 2 bases and V 5 bases, and 6 bases lay outside the gene matches. The CDR3 reads CATSGYGLAGPYNEQFF. The CDR3 DNA follows: TGTGCCACCAGTGGCTATGGACTAGCGGGACCCTACAATGAGCAGTTCTTC.

The genes are TRBV10-2 and TRBJ2-1; 9 bases are shared with TRBD2. CDR1 and CDR2 (germline): WSHSY, SAAADI. The J segment lost 7 bases and the V segment lost 4 bases, leaving 5 bases of the junction unmatched. The CDR3 is 14 amino acids. The CDR3 DNA is TGCGCCAGCAGTGTTGCGGGAGGGCGGAATGAGCAGTTCTTC. This gives the protein CASSVAGGRNEQFF.

On this clonotype itself: Since a far larger clone is one base different, this is likely a read error. V usage is TRBV7-2 and J usage is TRBJ2-7; D uncertain. Germline-derived CDR1 and CDR2 are SGHTA and FQGNSA. This CDR3 contains 12 residues. The CDR3 region has the DNA TGCGCCAGCAGCCCCAACTCCTACGGGCAGTACTTC. It codes for CASSPNSYGQYF.

Remarks on this clonotype: A read error may be the cause here, since a much bigger clone is one base away. V is TRBV10-3 and J is TRBJ1-1, with D maybe TRBD1 (5 bases). The CDR3 length is 13 residues. Germline V gives CDR1 ENHRY, CDR2 SYGVKD. The CDR3: CVIRDDSSTEAFF. The CDR3 nucleotides read TGTGTCATCCGGGACGACAGCAGCACTGAAGCTTTCTTT.

This clonotype turned up a few times. This chain uses TRBV7-2 with TRBJ2-5; perhaps D is TRBD1 or TRBD2 (7 bases each). The CDR3 contains 14 residues. Germline loops: CDR1 SGHTA, CDR2 FQGNSA. V gave up 5 bases and J gave up 5 bases, with 15 bases separating them. DNA of the CDR3: TGTGCCAGCAGCAACAGGGGAGGGCTGGAGACCCAGTACTTC. This encodes CASSNRGGLETQYF.

The V call is TRBV20-1, the J call TRBJ2-7; D is undetermined. Germline loops: CDR1 DFQATT, CDR2 SNEGSKA (reference sequence). V was trimmed by 1 base and J by 4 bases, leaving 8 bases between them. The CDR3 is made up of 12 amino acids. For the CDR3, the DNA is TGCAGTGCTAGAGTGTTTGGTTACGAGCAGTACTTC. Its translation is CSARVFGYEQYF.

This clonotype was recorded at least ten times. The J gene is TRBJ1-1, the V gene TRBV6-1; no clear D gene. The CDR3 sequence is 15 residues long. Germline V gene lookup returns CDR1 MNHNS and CDR2 SASEGT. Trimming left V 6 bases short and J 10 bases short, with 24 bases between. The CDR3 protein is CASSPRVPRSTGAFF. The CDR3 DNA is TGTGCCAGCAGCCCTAGAGTACCGCGATCAACGGGAGCTTTCTTT.

This chain joins TRBV10-3 and TRBJ2-2, with D maybe TRBD2 (6 bases). CDR3 size: 18 residues. Deletions cut 0 bases from V and 6 bases from J, with 20 bases between. Germline V CDR1 and CDR2: ENHRY, SYGVKD. CDR3: CAISESSLGGRIAGELFF. In DNA, the CDR3 is TGTGCCATCAGTGAGTCGTCTCTGGGAGGTCGGATAGCCGGGGAGCTGTTTTTT.

This clonotype has a count of ten or more. The rearrangement uses TRBV11-3 and TRBJ2-3; 8 bases fit TRBD2. V gave up 1 base and J gave up 2 bases; unmatched junction bases: 11. Germline V CDR1 and CDR2: SGHNT, YENEEA. This CDR3 region has 18 residues. CDR3 sequence reads: CASSLAAGTSFLTDTQYF. The CDR3 DNA reads TGTGCCAGCAGCTTAGCCGCGGGGACTAGTTTCCTCACAGATACGCAGTATTTT. The full variable domain, rest sourced from reference TRBV11-3 and TRBJ2-3, is EAGVVQSPRYKIIEKKQPVAFWCNPISGHNTLYWYLQNLGQGPELLIRYENEEAVDDSQLPKDRFSAERLKGVDSTLKIQPAELGDSAVYLCASSLAAGTSFLTDTQYFGPGTRLTVL.

This clonotype was picked up a small number of times. V and J are TRBV6-1 and TRBJ1-6, with D maybe TRBD1 (5 bases). Germline V gene sequence: CDR1 MNHNS, CDR2 SASEGT. V was pared by 5 bases and J by 8 bases, with 22 bases between. The CDR3 covers 17 residues. CDR3 in DNA: TGTGCCAGCAGTCCCCACAGGCTTCAAGTAGGGTATTCACCCCTCCACTTT. This encodes CASSPHRLQVGYSPLHF.

This clonotype was detected many times. The rearrangement uses TRBV11-2 and TRBJ2-7, with unresolved D. Germline V lookup: CDR1 SGHAT, CDR2 FQNNGV. The CDR3 covers 15 residues. With 5 bases removed from V and 0 bases from J, the gap between germline ends came to 14 bases. The CDR3 DNA is TGTGCCAGCAGCCCTACCATCCGTAGCTCCTACGAGCAGTACTTC. Protein sequence: CASSPTIRSSYEQYF.

V usage is TRBV6-9 and J usage is TRBJ2-4, with TRBD2 matching 16 bases. Germline trimming cut 3 bases from V and 13 bases from J; bases unmatched to any gene: 6. CDR3 length: 15 amino acids. Germline values: CDR1 MNHGY, CDR2 SVAAGI. The CDR3 here is CASSYGTSGRATQYF. The CDR3, as DNA: TGTGCCAGCAGTTACGGGACTAGCGGGAGGGCCACCCAGTACTTC.

This chain uses TRBV9 with TRBJ1-1; D is unclear. This CDR3 has 14 amino acids. The V and J ends lost 0 bases and 2 bases respectively, with 8 bases between them. The germline V gene encodes CDR1 SGDLS and CDR2 YYNGEE. CDR3 in amino acids: CASSVAPRNTEAFF. Written as DNA, the CDR3 is TGTGCCAGCAGCGTAGCCCCTCGAAACACTGAAGCTTTCTTT.

At least ten counts were recorded for this clonotype. This chain links TRBV7-9 with TRBJ2-7; D is perhaps TRBD1 (6 bases). The CDR3 length is 13 residues. Per the germline V gene, CDR1 is SEHNR and CDR2 is FQNEAQ (reference sequence). Deletions cut 5 bases from V and 5 bases from J, with 13 bases between. CDR3 sequence (DNA): TGTGCCAGCAGCCCTACAGGGTTGGACGAGCAGTACTTC. Translating it yields CASSPTGLDEQYF.

The chain is built from TRBV6-2 or TRBV6-3 and TRBJ2-2; D unresolved. The CDR3 covers 14 residues. Germline CDR1 is MNHEY and CDR2 is SVGEGT. Trimming pared 3 bases from V and 4 bases from J, leaving 9 bases between. CDR3 sequence reads: CASSYDRGTGELFF. In nucleotides, the CDR3 is TGTGCCAGCAGTTATGACCGTGGCACCGGGGAGCTGTTTTTT.

The table lists this clonotype with a few counts. The chain carries TRBV6-9 and TRBJ2-2, with D hard to call. Germline CDR1 and CDR2: MNHGY and SVAAGI. The CDR3 loop spans 14 amino acids. Trimming took off 3 bases at V and 6 bases at J, with 11 bases between the two ends. This CDR3 reads CASSYSGPSGELFF. For the CDR3, the DNA is TGTGCCAGCAGTTACTCAGGCCCCTCCGGGGAGCTGTTTTTT.

In regard to this clonotype: This likely came from a read error, as a far larger clone is one base away. The chain joins TRBV28 to TRBJ2-7, with TRBD2 matching 11 bases. The CDR3 loop spans 15 amino acids. The germline CDR1 and CDR2 sequences are MDHEN and SYDVKM. With V trimmed by 6 bases and J by 7 bases, 11 bases remained unmatched. CDR3 amino acids: CASSTLAGGVSEQYF. CDR3 coding DNA: TGTGCCAGCAGCACCCTAGCGGGAGGAGTGAGTGAGCAGTACTTC.

This clonotype occurred a few times. The V and J genes are TRBV9 and TRBJ2-7; 8 positions match TRBD2. V was clipped by 3 bases and J by 1 base; unmatched bases: 6. This CDR3 region has 15 residues. Germline V lookup: CDR1 SGDLS, CDR2 YYNGEE. The CDR3 nucleotides read TGTGCCAGCAGCGGCAGCGGGAGTTCTTCCTACGAGCAGTACTTC. Encoded protein: CASSGSGSSSYEQYF.